The source of this TCR beta chain is a study of beta chain features in type 1 diabetes. Broader study findings: Significant though moderate, a shortening of TCRB CDR3s appeared in all four CD4+ subsets of Type 1 diabetes patients.

Purity (above 98%) was reached by all sorted populations. This CDR3 region has 13 residues. Per germline, CDR1 GTSNPN and CDR2 SVGIG (reference sequence). Trimming shortened V by 3 bases and J by 0 bases, and 6 bases separated the two germline ends. This clone was counted only a few times. The antigen is unknown. Sequenced material consisted of expressed TCRB transcripts (all of the isolated RNA was reverse transcribed). The protocol was immunoSEQ multiplex PCR, while the TCRdb copy is restricted to in-frame clones and leaves out a portion. The table has about 280,000 clones, 14% to 15% seen once. This chain connects TRBV30 to TRBJ1-3; D gene uncertain. This receptor was identified in a man younger than 30 with type 1 diabetes. Sequencing was performed on naive CD4+ T cells from blood. The CDR3 reads CAWSFNSGNTIYF. The CDR3 DNA is TGTGCCTGGAGCTTTAACTCTGGAAACACCATATATTTT.